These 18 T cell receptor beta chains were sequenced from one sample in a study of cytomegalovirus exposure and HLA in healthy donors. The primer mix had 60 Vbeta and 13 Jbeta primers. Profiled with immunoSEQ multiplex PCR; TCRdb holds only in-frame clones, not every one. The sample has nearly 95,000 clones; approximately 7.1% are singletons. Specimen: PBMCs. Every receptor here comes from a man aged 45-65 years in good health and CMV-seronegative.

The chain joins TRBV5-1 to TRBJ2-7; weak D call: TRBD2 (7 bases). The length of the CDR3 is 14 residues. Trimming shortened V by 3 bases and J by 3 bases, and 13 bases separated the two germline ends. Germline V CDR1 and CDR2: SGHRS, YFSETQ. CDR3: CASSYREGLYEQYF. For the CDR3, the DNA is TGCGCCAGCAGCTACAGGGAGGGTCTCTACGAGCAGTACTTC.

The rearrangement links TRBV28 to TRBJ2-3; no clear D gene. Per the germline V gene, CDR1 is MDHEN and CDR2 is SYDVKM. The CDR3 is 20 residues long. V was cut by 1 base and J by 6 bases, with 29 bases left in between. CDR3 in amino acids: CASSLFLTRPRLIIGDTQYF. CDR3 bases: TGTGCCAGCAGTTTATTCTTAACTCGGCCGAGGTTAATCATTGGGGATACGCAGTATTTT.

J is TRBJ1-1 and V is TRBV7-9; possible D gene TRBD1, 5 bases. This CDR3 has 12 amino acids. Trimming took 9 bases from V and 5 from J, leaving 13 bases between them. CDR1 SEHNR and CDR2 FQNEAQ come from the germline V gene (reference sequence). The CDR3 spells CASLGEETEAFF. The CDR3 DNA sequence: TGTGCCAGTCTGGGGGAGGAGACTGAAGCTTTCTTT.

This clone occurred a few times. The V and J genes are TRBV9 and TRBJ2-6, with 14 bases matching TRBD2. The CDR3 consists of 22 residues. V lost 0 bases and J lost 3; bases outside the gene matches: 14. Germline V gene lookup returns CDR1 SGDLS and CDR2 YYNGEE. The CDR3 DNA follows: TGTGCCAGCAGCGTAGCTCGGACTAGCGGGAGGCCCAAAGAGGTTGGGGCCAACGTCCTGACTTTC. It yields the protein CASSVARTSGRPKEVGANVLTF.

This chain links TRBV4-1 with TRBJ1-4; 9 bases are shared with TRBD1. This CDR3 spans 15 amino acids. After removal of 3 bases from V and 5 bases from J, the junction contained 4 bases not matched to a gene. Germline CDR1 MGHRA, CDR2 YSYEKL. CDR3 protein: CASSQPGTGNEKLFF. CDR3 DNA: TGCGCCAGCAGCCAGCCCGGGACAGGGAATGAAAAACTGTTTTTT.

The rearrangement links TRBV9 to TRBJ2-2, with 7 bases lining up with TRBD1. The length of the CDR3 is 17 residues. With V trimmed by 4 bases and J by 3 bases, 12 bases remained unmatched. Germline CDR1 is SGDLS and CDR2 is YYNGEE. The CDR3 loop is CASSTPRQGGDTGELFF. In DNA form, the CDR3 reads TGTGCCAGCAGCACACCCCGACAGGGTGGGGACACCGGGGAGCTGTTTTTT.

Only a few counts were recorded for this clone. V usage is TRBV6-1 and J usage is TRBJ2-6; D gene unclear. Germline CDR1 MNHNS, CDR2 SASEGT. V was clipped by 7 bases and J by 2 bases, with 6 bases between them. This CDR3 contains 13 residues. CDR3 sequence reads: CASILTGANVLTF. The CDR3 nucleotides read TGTGCCAGCATTTTAACTGGGGCCAACGTCCTGACTTTC.

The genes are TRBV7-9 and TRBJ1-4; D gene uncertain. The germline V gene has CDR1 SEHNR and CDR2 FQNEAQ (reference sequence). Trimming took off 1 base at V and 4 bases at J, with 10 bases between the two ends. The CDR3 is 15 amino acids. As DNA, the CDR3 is TGTGCCAGCAGCTTAGTAACGGGATTTAATGAAAAACTGTTTTTT. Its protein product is CASSLVTGFNEKLFF. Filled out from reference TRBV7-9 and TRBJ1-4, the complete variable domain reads DTGVSQNPRHKITKRGQNVTFRCDPISEHNRLYWYRQTLGQGPEFLTYFQNEAQLEKSRLLSDRFSAERPKGSFSTLEIQRTEQGDSAMYLCASSLVTGFNEKLFFGSGTQLSVL.

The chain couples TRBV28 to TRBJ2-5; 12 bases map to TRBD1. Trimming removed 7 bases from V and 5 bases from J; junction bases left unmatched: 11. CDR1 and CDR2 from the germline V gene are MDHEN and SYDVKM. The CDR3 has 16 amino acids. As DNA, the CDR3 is TGTGCCAGCACCACCTCCCGGGACAGGGGGCGGGAGACCCAGTACTTC. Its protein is CASTTSRDRGRETQYF.

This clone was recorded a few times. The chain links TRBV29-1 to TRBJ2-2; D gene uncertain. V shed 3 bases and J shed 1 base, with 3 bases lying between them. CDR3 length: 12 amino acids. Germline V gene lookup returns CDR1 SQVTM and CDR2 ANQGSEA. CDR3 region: CSVDQNTGELFF. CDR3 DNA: TGCAGCGTTGACCAGAACACCGGGGAGCTGTTTTTT.

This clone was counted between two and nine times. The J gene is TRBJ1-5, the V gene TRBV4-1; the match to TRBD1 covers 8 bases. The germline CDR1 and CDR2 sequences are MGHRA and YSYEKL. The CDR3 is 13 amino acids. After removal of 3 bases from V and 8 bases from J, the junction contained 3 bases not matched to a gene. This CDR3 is CASSHYRGEPQHF. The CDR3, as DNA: TGCGCCAGCAGCCACTACAGGGGGGAGCCCCAGCATTTT.

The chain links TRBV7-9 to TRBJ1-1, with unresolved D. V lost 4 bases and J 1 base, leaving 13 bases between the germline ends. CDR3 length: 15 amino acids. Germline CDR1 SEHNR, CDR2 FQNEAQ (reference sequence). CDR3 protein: CASSWEAGGNTEAFF. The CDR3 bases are TGTGCCAGCAGCTGGGAGGCTGGCGGGAACACTGAAGCTTTCTTT.

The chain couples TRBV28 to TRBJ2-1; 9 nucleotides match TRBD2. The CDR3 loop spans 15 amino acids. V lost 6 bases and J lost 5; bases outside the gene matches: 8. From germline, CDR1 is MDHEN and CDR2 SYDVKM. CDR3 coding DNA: TGTGCCAGCAGCTCGGGACTAGCCAACAACAATGAGCAGTTCTTC. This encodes CASSSGLANNNEQFF.

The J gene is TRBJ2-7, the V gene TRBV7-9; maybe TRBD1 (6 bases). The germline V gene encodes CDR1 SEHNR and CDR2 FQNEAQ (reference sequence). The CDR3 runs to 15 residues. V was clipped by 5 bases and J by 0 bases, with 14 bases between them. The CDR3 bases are TGTGCCAGCAGCCCCAGGACAGTTCTCTCCTACGAGCAGTACTTC. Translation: CASSPRTVLSYEQYF.

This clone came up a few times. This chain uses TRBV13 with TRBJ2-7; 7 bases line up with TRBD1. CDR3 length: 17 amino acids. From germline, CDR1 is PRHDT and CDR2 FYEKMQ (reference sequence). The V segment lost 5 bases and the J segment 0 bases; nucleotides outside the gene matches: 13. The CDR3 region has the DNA TGTGCCAGCAGCCTCAGCCCCGTACAGGGGCCCTCCTACGAGCAGTACTTC. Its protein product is CASSLSPVQGPSYEQYF.

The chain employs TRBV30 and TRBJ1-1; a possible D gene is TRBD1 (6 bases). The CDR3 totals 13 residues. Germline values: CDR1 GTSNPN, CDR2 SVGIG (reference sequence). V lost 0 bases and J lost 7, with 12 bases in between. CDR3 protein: CAWSVRGADEAFF. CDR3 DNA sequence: TGTGCCTGGAGTGTGCGGGGGGCAGATGAAGCTTTCTTT.

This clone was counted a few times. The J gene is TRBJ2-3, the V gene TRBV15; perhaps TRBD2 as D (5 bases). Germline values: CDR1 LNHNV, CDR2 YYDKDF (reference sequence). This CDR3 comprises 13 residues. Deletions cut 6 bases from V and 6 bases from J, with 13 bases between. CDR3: CATRVAGGDTQYF. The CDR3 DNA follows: TGTGCCACCAGGGTGGCGGGTGGGGATACGCAGTATTTT.

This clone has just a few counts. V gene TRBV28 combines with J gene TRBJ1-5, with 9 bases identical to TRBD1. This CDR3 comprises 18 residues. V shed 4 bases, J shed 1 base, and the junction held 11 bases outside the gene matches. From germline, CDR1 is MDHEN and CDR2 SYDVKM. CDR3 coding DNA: TGTGCCAGCAGTTCGCCCTACCCTACAGGGGGCAGCAATCAGCCCCAGCATTTT. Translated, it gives CASSSPYPTGGSNQPQHF.